This record covers a single TCR beta chain. The antigen is not known. The same CDR3 is also encoded by other DNA sequences in this sample. Germline lookup yields CDR1 SEHNR and CDR2 FQNEAQ (reference sequence). Trimming removed 3 bases at V and 3 bases at J, with 6 bases between. The CDR3 spans 12 residues. Some clones are missing from TCRdb's copy, which holds only in-frame ones; the method was immunoSEQ multiplex PCR. The sample shows over 1.4 million clones, about 96% of them seen only once. The data were obtained in a study of shared clonotypes between healthy human individuals. Regarding the study as a whole: Represented genetic and exposure-history diversity was restricted by having few donors.

Sequenced sample: naive CD4+ T cells sorted from blood. Subset meaning: CD45RA+ positively selected. The TCR originated in a man aged 25 to 45 in good health. The genes are TRBV7-9 and TRBJ2-7; D not resolved. The CDR3 DNA reads TGTGCCAGCAGCTTGTCCAGCTACGAGCAGTACTTC. This sequence encodes CASSLSSYEQYF.